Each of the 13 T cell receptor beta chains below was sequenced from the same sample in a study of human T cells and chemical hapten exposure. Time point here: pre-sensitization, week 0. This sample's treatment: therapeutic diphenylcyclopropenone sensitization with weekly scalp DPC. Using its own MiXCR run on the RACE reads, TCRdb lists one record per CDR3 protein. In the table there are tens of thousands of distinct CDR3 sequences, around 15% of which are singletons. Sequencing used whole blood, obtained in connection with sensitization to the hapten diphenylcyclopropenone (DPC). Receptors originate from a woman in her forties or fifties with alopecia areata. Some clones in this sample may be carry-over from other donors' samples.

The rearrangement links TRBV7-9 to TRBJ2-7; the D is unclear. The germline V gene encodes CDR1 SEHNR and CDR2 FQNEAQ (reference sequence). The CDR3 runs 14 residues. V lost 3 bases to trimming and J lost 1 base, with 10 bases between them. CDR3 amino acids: CASSLSATSYEQYF. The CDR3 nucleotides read TGTGCCAGCAGCTTGTCGGCCACATCCTACGAGCAGTACTTC. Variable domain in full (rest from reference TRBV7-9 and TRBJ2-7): DTGVSQNPRHKITKRGQNVTFRCDPISEHNRLYWYRQTLGQGPEFLTYFQNEAQLEKSRLLSDRFSAERPKGSFSTLEIQRTEQGDSAMYLCASSLSATSYEQYFGPGTRLTVT.

The CDR3 DNA reads as TGTGCCAGCAGTGAGGTGGCTAGCGGGGACAATGAGCAGTTCTTC. The encoded protein is CASSEVASGDNEQFF. The chain links TRBV25-1 to TRBJ2-1; 9 nucleotides line up with TRBD2. After removal of 3 bases from V and 5 bases from J, the junction contained 5 bases not matched to a gene. CDR3 length: 15 amino acids. Germline V lookup: CDR1 MGHDK, CDR2 SYGVNS.

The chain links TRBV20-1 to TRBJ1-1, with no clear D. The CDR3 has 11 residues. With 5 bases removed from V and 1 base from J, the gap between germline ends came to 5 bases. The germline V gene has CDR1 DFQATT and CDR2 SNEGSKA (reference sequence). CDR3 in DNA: TGCAGTGCTTACGAGAACACTGAAGCTTTCTTT. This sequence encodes CSAYENTEAFF.

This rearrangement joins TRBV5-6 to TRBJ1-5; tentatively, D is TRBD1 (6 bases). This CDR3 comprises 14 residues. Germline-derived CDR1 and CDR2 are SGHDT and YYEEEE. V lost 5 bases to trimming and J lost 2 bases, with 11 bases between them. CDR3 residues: CASSQGLGNQPQHF. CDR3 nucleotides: TGTGCCAGCAGTCAGGGGTTGGGCAATCAGCCCCAGCATTTT.

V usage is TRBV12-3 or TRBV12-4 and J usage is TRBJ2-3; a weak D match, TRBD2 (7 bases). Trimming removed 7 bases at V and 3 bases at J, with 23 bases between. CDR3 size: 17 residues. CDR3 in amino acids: CASTSTGRGRATDTQYF. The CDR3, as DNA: TGTGCCAGCACCTCAACAGGGCGGGGGAGGGCTACAGATACGCAGTATTTT.

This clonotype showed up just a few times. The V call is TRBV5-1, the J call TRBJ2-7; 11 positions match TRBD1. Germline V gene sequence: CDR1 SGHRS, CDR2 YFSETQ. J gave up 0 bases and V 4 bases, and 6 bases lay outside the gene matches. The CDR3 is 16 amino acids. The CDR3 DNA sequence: TGCGCCAGCAGCCCCCGGACAGGGGGCACCTCCTACGAGCAGTACTTC. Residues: CASSPRTGGTSYEQYF.

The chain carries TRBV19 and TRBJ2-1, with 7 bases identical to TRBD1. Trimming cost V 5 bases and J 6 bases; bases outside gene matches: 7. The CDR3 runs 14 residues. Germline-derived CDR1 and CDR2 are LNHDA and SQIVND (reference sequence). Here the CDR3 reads CASSQQTGFNEQFF. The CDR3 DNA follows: TGTGCCAGTAGTCAACAGACAGGGTTCAATGAGCAGTTCTTC. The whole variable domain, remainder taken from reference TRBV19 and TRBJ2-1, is DGGITQSPKYLFRKEGQNVTLSCEQNLNHDAMYWYRQDPGQGLRLIYYSQIVNDFQKGDIAEGYSVSREKKESFPLTVTSAQKNPTAFYLCASSQQTGFNEQFFGPGTRLTVL.

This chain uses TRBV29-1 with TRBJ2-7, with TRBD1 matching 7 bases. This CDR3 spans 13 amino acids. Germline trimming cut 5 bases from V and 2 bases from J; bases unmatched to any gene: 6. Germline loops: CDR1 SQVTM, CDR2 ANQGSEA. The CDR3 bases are TGCAGCGTTCCAGGGCAGGGGGCCTACGAGCAGTACTTC. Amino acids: CSVPGQGAYEQYF.

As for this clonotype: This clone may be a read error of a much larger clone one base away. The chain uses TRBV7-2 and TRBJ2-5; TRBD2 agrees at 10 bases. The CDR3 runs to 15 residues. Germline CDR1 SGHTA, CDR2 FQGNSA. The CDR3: CASGLLAGARETQYF. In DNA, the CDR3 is TGTGCCAGCGGCTTGCTAGCGGGAGCTAGGGAGACCCAGTACTTC.

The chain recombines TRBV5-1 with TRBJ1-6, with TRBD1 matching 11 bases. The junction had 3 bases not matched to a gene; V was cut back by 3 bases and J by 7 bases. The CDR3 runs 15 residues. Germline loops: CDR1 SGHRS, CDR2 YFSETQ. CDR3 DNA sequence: TGCGCCAGCAGCTGGGGGACAGGGGGAAATTCACCCCTCCACTTT. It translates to CASSWGTGGNSPLHF.

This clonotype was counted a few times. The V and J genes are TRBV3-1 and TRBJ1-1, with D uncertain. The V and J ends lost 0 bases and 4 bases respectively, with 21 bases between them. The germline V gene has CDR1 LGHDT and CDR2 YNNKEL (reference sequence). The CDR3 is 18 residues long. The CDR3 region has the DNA TGTGCCAGCAGCCAAGATTATCGGGTAGGGCGAAGTGGCACTGAAGCTTTCTTT. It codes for CASSQDYRVGRSGTEAFF. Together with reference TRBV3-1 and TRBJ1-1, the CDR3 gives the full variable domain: DTAVSQTPKYLVTQMGNDKSIKCEQNLGHDTMYWYKQDSKKFLKIMFSYNNKELIINETVPNRFSPKSPDKAHLNLHINSLELGDSAVYFCASSQDYRVGRSGTEAFFGQGTRLTVV.

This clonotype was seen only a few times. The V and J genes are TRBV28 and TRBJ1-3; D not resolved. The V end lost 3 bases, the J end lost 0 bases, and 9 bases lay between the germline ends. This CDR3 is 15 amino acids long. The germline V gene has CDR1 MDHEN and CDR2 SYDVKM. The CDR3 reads CASSFPGSSGNTIYF. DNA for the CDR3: TGTGCCAGCAGTTTCCCCGGGAGCTCTGGAAACACCATATATTTT.

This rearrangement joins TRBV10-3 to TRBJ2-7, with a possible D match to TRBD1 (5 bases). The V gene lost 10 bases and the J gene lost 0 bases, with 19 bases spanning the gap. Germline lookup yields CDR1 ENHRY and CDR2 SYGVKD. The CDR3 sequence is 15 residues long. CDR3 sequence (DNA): TGTGCCACCAAAGAAGAGGACACCGGCTCCTACGAGCAGTACTTC. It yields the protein CATKEEDTGSYEQYF.